The source of this T cell receptor beta chain is a study of cytomegalovirus exposure and HLA in healthy donors (dated by TCRdb to about 2017). At the level of the whole study: According to an earlier analysis of around 600 of the donors, some 180 million T cells yielded over 100 million unique TCR beta sequences and 250 to 350 Gb of sequence data. About 280 gigabases of sequencing data and approximately 92 million unique TCR sequences made up an early release that covered roughly 670 HLA-typed donors. Of the 300 to 400 genotyped donors, 65% to 90% fell in the genetic ancestry cluster associated with self-reported Caucasian donors. The aim of the study was to test whether cataloging public T cell receptors could identify signatures of past pathogen exposure. The T cell repertoires of around 730 subjects were profiled by immunosequencing and related to cytomegalovirus serostatus. Along with the roughly 670-subject first cohort, a separate validation cohort of more than 90 different subjects was used. The study combined high-throughput TCR immunosequencing, statistical association of individual TCRs with disease status, and machine learning to predict cytomegalovirus infection status. To study patterns of TCR occurrence, a later analysis re-analyzed previously published TCR beta repertoires from 550 to 800 donors and added high-resolution HLA genotyping. The later analysis used no new phenotypic data to find candidate immune exposures, relying instead on TCR beta sequences and their occurrence across donors. An earlier analysis of roughly 600 of the donors used high-throughput TCR beta sequencing to judge whether each TCR beta V gene segment behaved as functional or pseudogenic. Alongside the repertoire data, information on donor age, sex, ethnicity and CMV serostatus was compiled. Genome-wide SNP genotypes for about 65% of the roughly 700 donors were used in a later genetic analysis, which treated that subset as a discovery cohort. Every discovery cohort repertoire had been produced on one sequencing platform. Class I and class II HLA loci were covered by the typing at four-digit resolution. Typing coverage differed by locus: A, B, C, DRB1 and DQB1 were typed in roughly 620-630 donors, DQA1 in about 500, DPA1 in 600 to 610, and DPB1 in just under 490. Five DR-DQ haplotypes were handled as single units for association and clustering because linkage in the cohort was strong. Among around 400 genotyped donors of the cohort, an average of approximately 240,000 unique TCR beta nucleotide sequences were sequenced per donor, roughly a sixth of them non-productive. Overall study outcomes, separate from this receptor: In a later analysis, some 18,000 TCR beta sequences were associated with specific HLA alleles at a false discovery rate of 0.05. Only TCR beta chains were sequenced in this cohort, and the absence of alpha or paired-chain data limited detectable features. Across donors, most TCR sequences were observed very rarely, whereas some public TCRs were present in many individuals. Cytomegalovirus status was reported to be diagnosed by the classifier with high specificity and sensitivity in both the original and validation cohorts. Some IMGT-functional V segments, including TRBV6-2 and TRBV6-3, could not be told apart with the 87-base-pair reads, so those segments were excluded. Compared with equally common non-associated chains, HLA-associated TCR beta chains in a later analysis were more clonally expanded and had lower generation probabilities. Most CMV-associated TCR beta chains appeared to be HLA-restricted in a later analysis, and the HLA associations seemed to be driven largely by CMV exposure. According to a later analysis, TCR association rates differed among HLA loci, with DRB1 alleles showing the most associated TCRs and HLA-C alleles showing the fewest. In an earlier analysis of a few hundred of the donors, most TCR beta V segments were observed in productive rearrangements about 87% or about 30% of the time, broadly matching IMGT annotations. A further reported finding was that TCR beta sequences accurately predicted the HLA-A and HLA-B alleles for most subjects in the first cohort. Linkage disequilibrium might explain the correlated functional status among segregating V segments, but an unknown experimental factor could not be ruled out. An association between a missense DCLRE1C variant and V-gene and J-gene trimming of TCR beta chains was found in a later genetic analysis and replicated in an independent cohort. A total of 150 to 200 TCR beta chains were listed by the study as associated with cytomegalovirus. In a later genetic analysis, fewer N-insertions in productive TCRs were reported among donors in an Asian-associated ancestry cluster than the approximately 630-donor mean. A later analysis reported that several top co-occurrence clusters appeared linked to parvovirus B19, influenza, CMV and Epstein-Barr virus. CMV serostatus was the only immune exposure information available for the cohort. A cluster of highly shared sequence variants was judged likely to represent a technical artifact of the sequencing pipeline. In vitro tests confirmed that a few of the cytomegalovirus-associated TCR beta chains recognize cytomegalovirus antigens. When HLA alleles, especially DR and DQ, strongly co-occurred, attributing TCR associations to individual alleles was difficult. Because HLA typing was missing for some donors at each locus, association tests included only the typed subset. The authors suggested that the approach could potentially be extended to other disease states and immunological phenotypes. The presence/absence analyses assumed that sequencing depth was roughly uniform across donors, and that assumption may not be true. Fewer than 20 rarely observed V segments, including chromosome 9 orphons, were excluded from the earlier analysis of a few hundred of the donors because counts were too low.

The CDR3 runs 16 residues from the cysteine to the phenylalanine. The kept DNA is CDR3 alone, 48 bases in frame from the first base. The junction shows trimming of 3 bases on V and 0 bases on J, and the gene matches do not reach 5 bases of it. Taken from the germline V gene, the CDR1 and CDR2 loops are SGHTA and FQGNSA. The cohort comprised under 700 healthy bone marrow donors. Cohort members were all nominally healthy when sampled, although unrecorded immune exposures were likely present. The donor tested CMV seronegative, placing the donor among the approximately 360 seronegative members of the cohort. A peripheral blood sample was provided by each donor, and peripheral blood mononuclear cells were used for TCR beta sequencing. The Qiagen DNeasy Blood Extraction Kit was used to extract genomic DNA from the blood cell samples. As for this clone: This receptor's antigen is unknown.

The library was produced with the immunoSEQ multiplex PCR assay. A mixture of 60 forward primers for TCR Vbeta segments and 13 reverse primers for TCR Jbeta segments was used in the multiplex PCR. The CDR3 region of rearranged TCR beta genes was amplified from genomic DNA with a multiplex PCR assay. The amplified TCR beta libraries were sequenced on the Illumina HiSeq System as 87-base-pair reads. For the original study's pipeline: In a later analysis, approximately 74 million unique TCR beta chains were counted across the 690 or so repertoires, and roughly 11 million of these chains were shared by at least two donors. To remove PCR and sequencing errors, raw reads were error-corrected and collapsed into unique sequences using a nearest-neighbor algorithm that merged closely related sequences. Alignment of CDR3 sequences to IMGT reference sequences was used to assign V, D and J gene segments. For a sequence to be retained, a match of at least six nucleotides to both a V gene segment and a J gene segment was required. Rearrangements were classified as productive when the CDR3 lacked stop codons and remained in frame with V and J, and all other rearrangements were classified as non-productive. Following IMGT convention, CDR3 was defined as the stretch from the second conserved V-encoded cysteine up to the conserved J-encoded phenylalanine. Sequences without an unambiguous match to a single V gene segment were excluded from the earlier analysis of 450 to 650 of the donors. In an earlier analysis of a few hundred of the donors, V segments were called functional above 56.7% productive rearrangements and were called segregating when the between-donor standard deviation exceeded 5%. A statistical classification framework was built for diagnosing cytomegalovirus status from the catalog of TCR beta chain sequences. In a later analysis, V and J genes were assigned by comparing TCR nucleotide sequences against IMGT/GENE-DB human TR gene sequences. The TCRdist pipeline was used in a later analysis to assign CDR3 sequences and most-parsimonious VDJ recombination scenarios. In a later analysis, each TCR beta chain was defined by its CDR3 amino acid sequence together with its V-gene family, and reads without a unique V-gene family were excluded. To address suspected cross-contamination and a sequencing artifact, a later analysis removed around 590 highly shared, low-generation-probability nucleotide sequences. In a later analysis, a clonal expansion index was calculated for each public chain from normalized within-repertoire ranks of inferred template counts. A later analysis computed generation probabilities with a VDJ recombination model fitted to out-of-frame rearrangements, and checked the results against IGoR. A later analysis scored TCR-TCR, TCR-HLA and TCR-CMV co-occurrence with hypergeometric tests, applying a repertoire-size bias correction to TCR pairs. In a later analysis, false discovery rates were estimated by permuting HLA or CMV assignments 20 times. In a later analysis, co-occurring TCRs were grouped using DBSCAN, with TCRdist sequence similarity added in when clustering inside HLA-allele-positive subsets. Co-occurrence clustering excluded repertoires with fewer than 30,000 or more than 120,000 public chains, plus five with anomalous nucleotide sharing. TCRdb holds this immuneACCESS table with in-frame rearrangements only. Some clones are missing; in checked studies, unresolved V genes explain under half, and the rest has no known cause. The V and J calls and clone size are taken from that table; D and trimming were inferred from the DNA. The table kept for this sample lists 150,000 or so clones. The top ten clones comprise around 1.5% of the sample.

The sequence derives from a woman between 50 and 59 years old in good health and CMV-seronegative. Sequenced material: PBMCs. The chain is assembled from TRBV7-2 and TRBJ2-5, with 9 junctional bases fitting TRBD1. The sequence in DNA is TGTGCCAGCAGCTTTTCGACAGGGGGGTACCAAGAGACCCAGTACTTC. This yields the protein CASSFSTGGYQETQYF.